This T cell receptor (beta chain) originates from a study of cytomegalovirus exposure and HLA in healthy donors. General study results and limits: Relative to the roughly 640-donor mean, N-insertions were reportedly fewer in an Asian-associated ancestry cluster in a later analysis.

In the case of this clone: What it recognizes is unknown.

The CDR3 consists of 15 residues. V shed 4 bases, J shed 4 bases, and the junction held 6 bases outside the gene matches. Germline CDR1 WNHNN, CDR2 SYGVQD (reference sequence). Primers for the PCR totalled 60 Vbeta and 13 Jbeta. Repertoires were generated with immunoSEQ multiplex PCR, while TCRdb's copy carries only in-frame clones and drops some. In the table there are roughly 140,000 clones, 60% to 80% of which are singletons. The TCR was taken from a male donor in good health and CMV-seronegative. The source material was PBMCs. The chain carries TRBV10-1 and TRBJ1-2, with 10 bases that match TRBD1. The CDR3 protein is CASSADRDRGYGYTF. In nucleotides, the CDR3 is TGCGCCAGCAGTGCAGACCGGGACAGGGGCTATGGCTACACCTTC.